These T cell receptor beta chains were read from a single sample in a study of blood T cell repertoires in COVID-19. Sequencing used immunoSEQ multiplex PCR; TCRdb keeps in-frame clones, though not all of them. The profile shows about 240,000 clones, 82% of them singletons. The sequencing sample was made of peripheral blood. The receptor set was obtained from a woman aged 55-69 years with active or convalescent COVID-19. Each CDR3 is given with its conserved first and last residue.

TRBJ2-3 TRBV3-1/TRBV3-2 CASSHPRGGPVDTQYF
TRBJ1-1 TRBV6-5 CASSLGGSSTEAFF
TRBJ1-4 TRBV13 CASSRQGGGKLFF
TRBJ2-7 TRBV14 CASSRFSSYEQYF
TRBJ1-1 TRBV5-1 CASSFGEEGNTEAFF
TRBJ1-5 TRBV15 CATSRSRQPYSNQPQHF
TRBJ2-2 TRBV7-6 CASSLPSGGTGELFF
TRBJ1-2 TRBV19 CASEGQGNYGYTF
TRBJ1-2 TRBV18 CASSPTGGSFSAYGYTF
TRBJ1-2 TRBV5-1 CASSLEAGANYGYTF
TRBJ1-1 TRBV10-2 CASSDRQGWTEAFF
TRBJ1-4 TRBV7-2 CASSPRDMRAKLFF
TRBJ2-6 TRBV2 CASSEARTPGANVLTF
TRBJ1-2 TRBV4-1 CASSPGQGNYGYTF
TRBJ2-5 TRBV2 CASSGTGYPQETQYF
TRBJ1-1 TRBV29-1 CSVNRDGNTEAFF
TRBJ1-2 TRBV5-4 CASSPPGQTNYGYTF
TRBJ2-3 TRBV5-4 CASSAGLAGGIATDTQYF
TRBJ2-3 TRBV19 CASSKRATSGDTDTQYF
TRBJ1-3 TRBV10-3 CAIGSGVGNTIYF
TRBJ2-7 TRBV15 CATSRDLQGGEQYF
TRBJ2-7 TRBV6-5 CASREPVRPYEQYF
TRBJ2-3 TRBV3-1/TRBV3-2 CASSPAAGNTDTQYF
TRBJ2-1 TRBV27 CASSLSRVGAYNEQFF
TRBJ1-3 TRBV6-5 CASTLQGASGNTIYF
TRBJ2-3 TRBV7-2 CASSLGRSTDTQYF
TRBJ2-7 TRBV29-1 CSAWDTLYEQYF